This entry lists 23 T cell receptor beta chains sequenced from one sample in a study of OX40 agonist ivuxolimab in advanced cancers. Repertoires were generated with immunoSEQ multiplex PCR, while TCRdb's copy carries only in-frame clones and drops some. The data contain 90,000 to 100,000 clones, around 90% of them singletons. The sequences come from CD4+ or CD8+ T cells sorted from blood, collected in a trial of the OX40 agonist ivuxolimab. Receptors originate from an adult with an advanced solid tumor such as melanoma, head and neck, liver or kidney cancer.

This clone has only one observation. The V call is TRBV2, the J call TRBJ1-2, with a weak D call TRBD1 (5 bases). V shed 1 base and J shed 5 bases, with 5 bases lying between them. Germline V gene data show CDR1 as SNHLY and CDR2 as FYNNEI. This CDR3 comprises 12 residues. The CDR3 reads CASSEGGYGYTF. The CDR3 DNA follows: TGTGCCAGCAGTGAAGGGGGGTATGGCTACACCTTC.

V gene TRBV6-1 combines with J gene TRBJ1-2; D is undetermined. V lost 1 base and J lost 5, with 11 bases in between. This CDR3 has 14 amino acids. CDR1 is MNHNS, CDR2 SASEGT, per germline. The CDR3 DNA follows: TGTGCCAGCAGTGAAGGGACGGCAGTTTATGGCTACACCTTC. The encoded protein is CASSEGTAVYGYTF.

The chain recombines TRBV19 with TRBJ1-4; no clear D. The ends were cut back, 6 bases at V and 0 bases at J, with 14 bases in the middle. The germline gives CDR1 LNHDA, CDR2 SQIVND (reference sequence). The CDR3 runs to 16 residues. For the CDR3, the DNA is TGTGCCAGTAGCCCCTTGAGGTTTTCAACTAATGAAAAACTGTTTTTT. It translates to CASSPLRFSTNEKLFF.

Worth noting for this clone: The identical CDR3 is also encoded by other nucleotide sequences in the sample. The gene calls are TRBV5-1 and TRBJ2-3; D is perhaps TRBD2 (7 bases). Trimming cost V 7 bases and J 2 bases, with 14 bases left between them. Germline V gene sequence: CDR1 SGHRS, CDR2 YFSETQ. This CDR3 comprises 14 residues. CDR3 sequence: CASSPGGSTDTQYF. CDR3 in DNA: TGCGCCAGCTCTCCGGGGGGCTCCACAGATACGCAGTATTTT. Full variable domain (outside the CDR3, taken from reference TRBV5-1 and TRBJ2-3): KAGVTQTPRYLIKTRGQQVTLSCSPISGHRSVSWYQQTPGQGLQFLFEYFSETQRNKGNFPGRFSGRQFSNSRSEMNVSTLELGDSALYLCASSPGGSTDTQYFGPGTRLTVL.

This chain joins TRBV27 and TRBJ2-5, with D possibly being TRBD1 (5 bases). V shed 0 bases and J shed 4 bases, with 15 bases lying between them. The CDR3 is made up of 16 amino acids. From germline, CDR1 is MNHEY and CDR2 SMNVEV (reference sequence). This CDR3 reads CASSLSGPLRRETQYF. Written as DNA, the CDR3 is TGTGCCAGCAGTTTATCGGGGCCTCTTAGGAGAGAGACCCAGTACTTC.

The chain couples TRBV10-3 to TRBJ2-7, with 11 bases that match TRBD1. Trimming at V came to 6 bases and at J to 3 bases, leaving 10 bases not matched to a gene. Germline CDR1 and CDR2: ENHRY and SYGVKD. This CDR3 contains 16 residues. For the CDR3, the DNA is TGTGCCATCAGAACAATGGGACAGGGGGAAGACTACGAGCAGTACTTC. This translates into CAIRTMGQGEDYEQYF.

The chain employs TRBV5-1 and TRBJ1-2; D is uncertain. Germline assignment: CDR1 SGHRS and CDR2 YFSETQ. The CDR3 is 16 amino acids. V lost 0 bases and J 6 bases, leaving 18 bases between the germline ends. CDR3 region: CASSLEVTIGGHGYTF. CDR3 in DNA: TGCGCCAGCAGCTTGGAGGTGACAATTGGCGGCCATGGCTACACCTTC.

V is TRBV13 and J is TRBJ2-1; D is uncertain. Germline V gene lookup returns CDR1 PRHDT and CDR2 FYEKMQ (reference sequence). This CDR3 spans 13 amino acids. The V end lost 0 bases, the J end lost 6 bases, and 6 bases lay between the germline ends. In nucleotides, the CDR3 is TGTGCCAGCAGCTTAGGAGGGCCCAATGAGCAGTTCTTC. It is translated as CASSLGGPNEQFF.

The genes are TRBV7-9 and TRBJ2-1; 7 nucleotides line up with TRBD1. Germline CDR1 is SEHNR and CDR2 is FQNEAQ (reference sequence). The CDR3 has 14 amino acids. V shed 1 base, J shed 5 bases, and the junction held 2 bases outside the gene matches. The CDR3 loop reads CASSLDRGHNEQFF. CDR3 sequence (DNA): TGTGCCAGCAGCTTAGACAGGGGCCACAATGAGCAGTTCTTC.

The chain carries TRBV11-3 and TRBJ2-6; tentatively, D is TRBD2 (5 bases). The CDR3 is made up of 15 amino acids. The V end was cut by 5 bases, the J end by 0 bases, with 8 bases between. Germline CDR1 and CDR2: SGHNT and YENEEA. The CDR3 here is CASSPGLSGANVLTF. The CDR3 nucleotides read TGTGCCAGCAGCCCCGGACTCTCTGGGGCCAACGTCCTGACTTTC.

The CDR3 region has the DNA TGTGCCAGCAGCTTATCGGGACTAGCGGGGGTTGGTGGAACGCAGTATTTT. Translating gives CASSLSGLAGVGGTQYF. This chain uses TRBV11-1 with TRBJ2-3, with 14 bases matching TRBD2. Germline-derived CDR1 and CDR2 are SGHAT and FQDESV (reference sequence). The CDR3 is 17 amino acids. After removal of 2 bases from V and 9 bases from J, the junction contained 10 bases not matched to a gene.

The rearrangement links TRBV5-1 to TRBJ2-1; 10 bases map to TRBD1. Germline CDR1 is SGHRS and CDR2 is YFSETQ. V shed 3 bases and J 4 bases; nucleotides not matched to a gene: 7. The CDR3 spans 16 residues. CDR3 DNA sequence: TGCGCCAGCAGCTCAAGGACAGGGGGAGCGTACAATGAGCAGTTCTTC. Translated, it gives CASSSRTGGAYNEQFF.

The chain employs TRBV27 and TRBJ2-7; 10 nucleotides match TRBD2. The CDR3 is 15 amino acids. Germline CDR1 reads MNHEY; CDR2 reads SMNVEV (reference sequence). V was pared by 5 bases and J by 3 bases, with 7 bases of the junction left unmatched. In DNA form, the CDR3 reads TGTGCCAGCAGTAATCTAGCGGGGGTAATCTACGAGCAGTACTTC. Translation: CASSNLAGVIYEQYF.

In its sample, this clone was seen once. V is TRBV9 and J is TRBJ1-6, with 11 bases fitting TRBD1. Germline trimming cut 3 bases from V and 10 bases from J; bases unmatched to any gene: 6. The CDR3 runs 15 residues. CDR1 and CDR2 from the germline V gene are SGDLS and YYNGEE. CDR3 sequence: CASSAGTGGESPLHF. The CDR3 DNA reads TGTGCCAGCAGCGCCGGGACAGGGGGGGAATCACCCCTCCACTTT.

The chain joins TRBV5-1 to TRBJ2-3, with unresolved D. There are 14 residues in the CDR3. Trimming cost V 0 bases and J 4 bases, with 9 bases left between them. Germline V gene data show CDR1 as SGHRS and CDR2 as YFSETQ. The CDR3 DNA sequence: TGCGCCAGCAGCTTGGGCCAGCTACCAGATACGCAGTATTTT. As protein: CASSLGQLPDTQYF.

Only a few counts were recorded for this clone. The V and J genes are TRBV5-1 and TRBJ2-2, with D perhaps TRBD2 (6 bases). V lost 4 bases to trimming and J lost 1 base, with 14 bases between them. This CDR3 is built from 16 residues. Germline assignment: CDR1 SGHRS and CDR2 YFSETQ. CDR3 loop: CASSRSPSENTGELFF. CDR3 nucleotide sequence: TGCGCCAGCAGCCGGTCCCCTAGCGAGAACACCGGGGAGCTGTTTTTT.

The chain carries TRBV27 and TRBJ2-7; 9 positions agree with TRBD2. V was pared by 5 bases and J by 6 bases, with 8 bases of the junction left unmatched. Germline CDR1 reads MNHEY; CDR2 reads SMNVEV (reference sequence). This CDR3 spans 14 amino acids. This chain's CDR3 is CASSPDSGRSEQYF. The DNA of the CDR3 is TGTGCCAGCAGTCCAGATAGCGGGAGAAGCGAGCAGTACTTC.

The V call is TRBV6-1, the J call TRBJ2-1; 10 bases fit TRBD1. The germline gives CDR1 MNHNS, CDR2 SASEGT. This CDR3 spans 15 amino acids. J was trimmed by 4 bases and V by 3 bases; bases with no gene match: 3. CDR3 nucleotide sequence: TGTGCCAGCAGTGAGAGGGGACAGGGGTACAATGAGCAGTTCTTC. It specifies CASSERGQGYNEQFF.

V is TRBV25-1 and J is TRBJ2-5; 8 nucleotides line up with TRBD1. Germline values: CDR1 MGHDK, CDR2 SYGVNS. V was pared by 2 bases and J by 0 bases, with 11 bases of the junction left unmatched. CDR3 length: 18 amino acids. CDR3 coding DNA: TGTGCCAGCAGTGAAAGAGGACCGGACAGGGCTTACCAAGAGACCCAGTACTTC. Residues: CASSERGPDRAYQETQYF.

The V and J genes are TRBV5-1 and TRBJ2-7; possible D gene TRBD2, 6 bases. There are 12 residues in the CDR3. The V gene's germline CDR1 is SGHRS and CDR2 YFSETQ. Trimming removed 4 bases from V and 6 bases from J, with 11 bases in between. This CDR3 is CASSDTGVEQYF. CDR3 in DNA: TGCGCCAGCAGCGATACGGGAGTCGAGCAGTACTTC.

V gene TRBV7-2 combines with J gene TRBJ2-5; D assignment may be TRBD1 or TRBD2 (5 bases each). The J call may not be correct, given that the DNA end is closer to TRBJ2-7. Germline assignment: CDR1 SGHTA and CDR2 FQGNSA. The CDR3 has 14 amino acids. CDR3 loop: CASTRAAGTGEQYF. CDR3 sequence (DNA): TGTGCCAGCACCCGAGCGGCAGGGACCGGCGAGCAGTACTTC.

The V gene is TRBV4-2, the J gene TRBJ2-5, with D perhaps matching TRBD2 (6 bases). This CDR3 is 13 amino acids long. With 5 bases removed from V and 7 bases from J, the gap between germline ends came to 14 bases. Germline V CDR1 and CDR2: LGHNA, YNFKEQ. The CDR3 bases are TGTGCCAGCAGCTTGGAGGGCAGGAGGACCCAGTACTTC. This gives the protein CASSLEGRRTQYF.

The gene calls are TRBV19 and TRBJ2-1; 14 nucleotides align to TRBD2. With V trimmed by 0 bases and J by 2 bases, 3 bases remained unmatched. The CDR3 is 18 amino acids. Germline V gene lookup returns CDR1 LNHDA and CDR2 SQIVND (reference sequence). In DNA form, the CDR3 reads TGTGCCAGTAGTATAGATCGACTAGCGGGGGGGCCCTACAATGAGCAGTTCTTC. Amino acid sequence: CASSIDRLAGGPYNEQFF. The whole variable domain, filled in from reference TRBV19 and TRBJ2-1, reads DGGITQSPKYLFRKEGQNVTLSCEQNLNHDAMYWYRQDPGQGLRLIYYSQIVNDFQKGDIAEGYSVSREKKESFPLTVTSAQKNPTAFYLCASSIDRLAGGPYNEQFFGPGTRLTVL.